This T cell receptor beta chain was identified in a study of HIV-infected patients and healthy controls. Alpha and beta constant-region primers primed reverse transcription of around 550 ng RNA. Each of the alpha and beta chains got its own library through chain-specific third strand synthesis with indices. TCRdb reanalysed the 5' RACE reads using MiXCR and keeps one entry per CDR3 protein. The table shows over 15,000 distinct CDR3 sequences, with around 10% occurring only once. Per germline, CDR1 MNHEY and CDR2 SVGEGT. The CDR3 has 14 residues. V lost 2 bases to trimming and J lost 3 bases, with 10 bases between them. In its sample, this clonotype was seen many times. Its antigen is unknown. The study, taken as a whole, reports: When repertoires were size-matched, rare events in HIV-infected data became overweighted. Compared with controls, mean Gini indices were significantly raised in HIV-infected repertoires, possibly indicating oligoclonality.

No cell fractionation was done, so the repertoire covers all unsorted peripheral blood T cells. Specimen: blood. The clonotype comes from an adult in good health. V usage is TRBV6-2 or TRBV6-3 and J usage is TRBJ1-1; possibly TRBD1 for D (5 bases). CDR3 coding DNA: TGTGCCAGCAGTTACGGGGCTTTCTACACTGAAGCTTTCTTT. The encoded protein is CASSYGAFYTEAFF.